The present T cell receptor (beta chain) was sequenced within a study of blood T cell repertoires in COVID-19. Libraries were prepared by immunoSEQ multiplex PCR; TCRdb keeps only in-frame clonotypes and omits some of them. The sample has 90,000 to 150,000 clones, about 89% seen once. The sequence came from a human donor with acute or convalescent COVID-19. The donor label of this sample is uncertain. The sequencing sample was made of peripheral blood.

This CDR3 is CASSVAGAEETQYF. DNA for the CDR3: TGTGCCAGCAGTGTAGCGGGAGCGGAGGAGACCCAGTACTTC. The gene calls are TRBV2 and TRBJ2-5; 9 bases fit TRBD2. The CDR3 is made up of 14 amino acids. Germline assignment: CDR1 SNHLY and CDR2 FYNNEI. V lost 4 bases and J lost 5; bases outside the gene matches: 5.